The text below deals with one T cell receptor beta chain. This sample is part of a study of shared clonotypes between healthy human individuals. TCRdb keeps only in-frame clones here, not all; method: immunoSEQ multiplex PCR. The sample contains roughly 2.5 million clones, roughly 92% of which appear only once. In germline, CDR1 is LNHDA, CDR2 SQIVND (reference sequence). With 2 bases removed from V and 5 bases from J, the gap between germline ends came to 15 bases. The CDR3 sequence is 15 residues long. The sequencing input was naive CD4+ T cells sorted from blood. This sample's subset: CD45RA+ positively selected. The sequence came from a man aged 18 to 30 in good health. V is TRBV19 and J is TRBJ1-1; D may be TRBD1 (6 bases). The CDR3 loop reads CASSILEGGGTEAFF. As DNA, the CDR3 is TGTGCCAGTAGTATACTAGAGGGGGGTGGAACTGAAGCTTTCTTT. Filled out from reference TRBV19 and TRBJ1-1, the complete variable domain reads DGGITQSPKYLFRKEGQNVTLSCEQNLNHDAMYWYRQDPGQGLRLIYYSQIVNDFQKGDIAEGYSVSREKKESFPLTVTSAQKNPTAFYLCASSILEGGGTEAFFGQGTRLTVV.